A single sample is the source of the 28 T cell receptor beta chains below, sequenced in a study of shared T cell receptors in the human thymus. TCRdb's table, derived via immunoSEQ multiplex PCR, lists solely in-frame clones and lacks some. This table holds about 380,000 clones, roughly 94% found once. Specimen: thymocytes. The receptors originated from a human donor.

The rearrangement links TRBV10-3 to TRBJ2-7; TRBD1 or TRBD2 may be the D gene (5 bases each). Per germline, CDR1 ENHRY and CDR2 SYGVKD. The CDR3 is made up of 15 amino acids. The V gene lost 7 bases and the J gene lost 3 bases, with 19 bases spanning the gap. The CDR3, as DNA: TGTGCCATCAAGGGGACCGGCCCTGCGGGCTACGAGCAGTACTTC. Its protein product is CAIKGTGPAGYEQYF.

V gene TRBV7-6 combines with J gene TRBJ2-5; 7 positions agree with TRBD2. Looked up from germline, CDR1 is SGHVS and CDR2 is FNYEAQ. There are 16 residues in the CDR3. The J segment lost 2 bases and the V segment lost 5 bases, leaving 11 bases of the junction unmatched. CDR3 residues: CASSLLEREPQETQYF. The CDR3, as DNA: TGTGCCAGCAGCCTGCTAGAGCGGGAACCACAAGAGACCCAGTACTTC.

CDR3 in amino acids: CASSLPDRELPEAFF. The CDR3 region has the DNA TGTGCCAGCAGTCTCCCGGACAGGGAACTGCCTGAAGCTTTCTTT. The chain combines TRBV6-6 with TRBJ1-1; 8 bases are a match to TRBD1. There are 15 residues in the CDR3. Looked up from germline, CDR1 is MNHNY and CDR2 is SVGAGI (reference sequence). Trimming at V came to 5 bases and at J to 6 bases, leaving 11 bases not matched to a gene.

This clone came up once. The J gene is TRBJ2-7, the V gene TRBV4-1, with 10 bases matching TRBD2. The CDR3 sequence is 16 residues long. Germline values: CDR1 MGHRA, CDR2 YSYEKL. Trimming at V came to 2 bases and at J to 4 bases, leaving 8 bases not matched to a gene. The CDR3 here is CASSQRRSGRSYEQYF. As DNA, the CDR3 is TGCGCCAGCAGCCAACGCCGTAGCGGGAGGTCGTACGAGCAGTACTTC.

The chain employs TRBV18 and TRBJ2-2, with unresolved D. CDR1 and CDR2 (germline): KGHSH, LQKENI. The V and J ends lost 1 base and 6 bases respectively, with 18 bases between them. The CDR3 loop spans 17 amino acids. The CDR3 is CASSPRLSGAIAGELFF. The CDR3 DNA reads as TGTGCCAGCTCACCACGTCTAAGTGGCGCCATCGCCGGGGAGCTGTTTTTT.

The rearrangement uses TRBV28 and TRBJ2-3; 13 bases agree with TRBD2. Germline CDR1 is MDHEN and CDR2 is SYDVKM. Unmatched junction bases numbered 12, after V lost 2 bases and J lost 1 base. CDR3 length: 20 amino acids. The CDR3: CASSLGKLAGGTGCTDTQYF. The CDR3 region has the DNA TGTGCCAGCAGTTTAGGAAAACTAGCGGGAGGGACTGGGTGCACAGATACGCAGTATTTT.

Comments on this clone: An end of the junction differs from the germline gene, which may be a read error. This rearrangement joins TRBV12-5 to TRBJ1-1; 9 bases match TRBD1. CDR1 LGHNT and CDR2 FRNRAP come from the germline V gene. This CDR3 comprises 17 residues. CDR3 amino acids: CASGLVRTGALNAEAFF. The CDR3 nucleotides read TGTGCTAGTGGTTTGGTACGGACAGGGGCTCTGAACGCTGAAGCTTTCTTT.

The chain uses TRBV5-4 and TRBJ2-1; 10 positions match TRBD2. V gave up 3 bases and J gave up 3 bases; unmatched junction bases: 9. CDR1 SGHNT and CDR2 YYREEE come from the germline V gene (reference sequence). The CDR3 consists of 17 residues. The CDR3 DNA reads TGTGCCAGCAGCTCCAAACCACTAGCGGGGATCTACAATGAGCAGTTCTTC. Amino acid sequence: CASSSKPLAGIYNEQFF.

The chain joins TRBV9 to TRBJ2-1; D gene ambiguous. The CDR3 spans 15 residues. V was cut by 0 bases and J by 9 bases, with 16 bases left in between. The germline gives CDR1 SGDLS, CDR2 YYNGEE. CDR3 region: CASSVGASPRREQFF. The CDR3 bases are TGTGCCAGCAGCGTAGGGGCTAGTCCCAGACGTGAGCAGTTCTTC.

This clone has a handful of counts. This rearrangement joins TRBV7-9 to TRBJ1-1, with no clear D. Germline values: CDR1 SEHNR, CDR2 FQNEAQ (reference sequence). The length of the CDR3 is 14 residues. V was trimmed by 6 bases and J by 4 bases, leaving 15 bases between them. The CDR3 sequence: CASSHLALSTEAFF. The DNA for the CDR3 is TGTGCCAGCAGTCACTTAGCATTGTCCACTGAAGCTTTCTTT.

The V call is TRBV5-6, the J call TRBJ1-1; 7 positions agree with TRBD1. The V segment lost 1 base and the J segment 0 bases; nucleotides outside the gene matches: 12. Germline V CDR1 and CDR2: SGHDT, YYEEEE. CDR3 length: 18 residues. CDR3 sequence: CASSLFDREDEMNTEAFF. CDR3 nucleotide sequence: TGTGCCAGCAGCTTGTTCGACAGGGAGGATGAGATGAACACTGAAGCTTTCTTT.

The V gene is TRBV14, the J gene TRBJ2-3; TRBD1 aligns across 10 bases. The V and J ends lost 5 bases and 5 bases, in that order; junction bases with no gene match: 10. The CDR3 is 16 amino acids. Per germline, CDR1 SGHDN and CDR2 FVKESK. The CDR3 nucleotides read TGTGCCAGCAGCTTACTGGGGACAGGGGACGGAGATACGCAGTATTTT. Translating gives CASSLLGTGDGDTQYF.

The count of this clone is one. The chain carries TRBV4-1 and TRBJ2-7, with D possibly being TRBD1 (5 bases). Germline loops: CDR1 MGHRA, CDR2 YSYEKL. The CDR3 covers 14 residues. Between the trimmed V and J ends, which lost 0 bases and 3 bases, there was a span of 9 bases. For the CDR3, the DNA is TGCGCCAGCAGCCAAGACAGGGCCATCTACGAGCAGTACTTC. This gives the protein CASSQDRAIYEQYF.

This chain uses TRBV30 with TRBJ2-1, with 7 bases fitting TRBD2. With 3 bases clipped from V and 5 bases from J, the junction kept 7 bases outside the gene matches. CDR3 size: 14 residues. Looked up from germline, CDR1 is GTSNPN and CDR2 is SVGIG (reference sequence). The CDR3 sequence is CAWRMSGANNEQFF. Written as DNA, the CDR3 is TGTGCCTGGAGAATGAGCGGGGCGAACAATGAGCAGTTCTTC.

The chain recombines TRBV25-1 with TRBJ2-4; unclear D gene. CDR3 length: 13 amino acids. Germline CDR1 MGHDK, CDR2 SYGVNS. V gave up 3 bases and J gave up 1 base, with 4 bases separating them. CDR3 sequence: CASSDRAKNIQYF. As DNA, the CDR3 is TGTGCCAGCAGTGACAGGGCCAAAAACATTCAGTACTTC.

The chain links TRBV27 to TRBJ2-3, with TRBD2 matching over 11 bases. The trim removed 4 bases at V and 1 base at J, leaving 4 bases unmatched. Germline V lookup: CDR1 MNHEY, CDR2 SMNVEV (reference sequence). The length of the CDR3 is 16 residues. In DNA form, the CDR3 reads TGTGCCAGCAGTTCTCGACTAGCGGGATGCACAGATACGCAGTATTTT. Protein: CASSSRLAGCTDTQYF.

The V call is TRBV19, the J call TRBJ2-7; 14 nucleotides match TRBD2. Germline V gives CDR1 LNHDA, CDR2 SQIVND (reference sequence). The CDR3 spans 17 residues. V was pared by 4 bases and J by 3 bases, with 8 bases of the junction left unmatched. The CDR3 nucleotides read TGTGCCAGTAGTAGGGGACTAGCGGGAGATAGGAGCTACGAGCAGTACTTC. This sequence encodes CASSRGLAGDRSYEQYF.

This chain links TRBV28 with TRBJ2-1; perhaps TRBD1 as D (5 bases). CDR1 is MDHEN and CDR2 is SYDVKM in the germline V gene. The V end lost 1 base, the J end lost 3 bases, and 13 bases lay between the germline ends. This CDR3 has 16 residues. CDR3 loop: CASSLSSPDNYNEQFF. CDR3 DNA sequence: TGTGCCAGCAGTTTATCATCCCCGGACAACTACAATGAGCAGTTCTTC.

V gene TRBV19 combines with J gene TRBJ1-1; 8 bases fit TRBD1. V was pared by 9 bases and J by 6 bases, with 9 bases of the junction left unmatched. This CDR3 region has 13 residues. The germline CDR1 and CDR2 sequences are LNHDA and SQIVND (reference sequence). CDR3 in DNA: TGTGCCAGCCGGGACAGGCGCAGCGCTGAAGCTTTCTTT. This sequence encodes CASRDRRSAEAFF.

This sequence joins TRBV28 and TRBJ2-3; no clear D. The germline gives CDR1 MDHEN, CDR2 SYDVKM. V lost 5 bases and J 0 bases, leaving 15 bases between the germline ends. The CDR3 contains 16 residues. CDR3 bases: TGTGCCAGCAGTCTAATACCCCCCGATAGCACAGATACGCAGTATTTT. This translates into CASSLIPPDSTDTQYF.

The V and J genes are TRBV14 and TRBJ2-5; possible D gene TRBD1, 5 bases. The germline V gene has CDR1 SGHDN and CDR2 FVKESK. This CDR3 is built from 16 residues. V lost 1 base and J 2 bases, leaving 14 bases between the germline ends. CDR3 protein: CASSQVTQVGQETQYF. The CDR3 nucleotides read TGTGCCAGCAGCCAAGTTACACAGGTGGGGCAAGAGACCCAGTACTTC.

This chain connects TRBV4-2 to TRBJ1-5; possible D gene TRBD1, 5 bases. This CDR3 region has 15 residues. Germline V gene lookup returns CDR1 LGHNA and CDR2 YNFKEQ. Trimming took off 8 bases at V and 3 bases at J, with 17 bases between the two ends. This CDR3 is CASSQSQAFNQPQHF. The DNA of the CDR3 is TGTGCCAGCTCACAGTCACAGGCGTTCAATCAGCCCCAGCATTTT.

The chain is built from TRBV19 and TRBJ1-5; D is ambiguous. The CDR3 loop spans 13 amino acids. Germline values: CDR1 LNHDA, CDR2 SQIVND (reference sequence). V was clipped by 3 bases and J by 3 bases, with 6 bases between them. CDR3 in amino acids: CASSMTYNQPQHF. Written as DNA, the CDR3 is TGTGCCAGTAGTATGACCTACAATCAGCCCCAGCATTTT.

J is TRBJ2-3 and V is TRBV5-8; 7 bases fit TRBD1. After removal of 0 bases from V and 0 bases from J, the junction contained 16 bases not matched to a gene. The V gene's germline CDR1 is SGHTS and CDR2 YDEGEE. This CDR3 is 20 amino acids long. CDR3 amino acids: CASSLATGVRGGPSTDTQYF. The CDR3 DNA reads TGTGCCAGCAGCTTGGCAACAGGGGTGCGAGGCGGTCCTAGCACAGATACGCAGTATTTT. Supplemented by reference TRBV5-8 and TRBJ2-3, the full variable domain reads EAGVTQSPTHLIKTRGQQATLRCSPISGHTSVYWYQQALGLGLQFLLWYDEGEERNRGNFPPRFSGRQFPNYSSELNVNALELEDSALYLCASSLATGVRGGPSTDTQYFGPGTRLTVL.

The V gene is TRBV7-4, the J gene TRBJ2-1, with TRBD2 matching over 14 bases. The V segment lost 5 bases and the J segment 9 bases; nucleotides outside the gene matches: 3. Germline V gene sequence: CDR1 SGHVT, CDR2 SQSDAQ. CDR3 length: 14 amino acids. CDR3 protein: CASSRLAGGGEQFF. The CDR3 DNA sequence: TGTGCCAGCAGCCGACTAGCGGGAGGGGGTGAGCAGTTCTTC.

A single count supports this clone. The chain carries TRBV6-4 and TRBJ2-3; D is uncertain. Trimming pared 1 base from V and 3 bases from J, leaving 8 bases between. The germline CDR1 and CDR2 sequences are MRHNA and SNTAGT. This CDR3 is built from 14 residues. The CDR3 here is CASSDWPGTDTQYF. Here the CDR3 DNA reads TGTGCCAGCAGTGACTGGCCTGGGACAGATACGCAGTATTTT.

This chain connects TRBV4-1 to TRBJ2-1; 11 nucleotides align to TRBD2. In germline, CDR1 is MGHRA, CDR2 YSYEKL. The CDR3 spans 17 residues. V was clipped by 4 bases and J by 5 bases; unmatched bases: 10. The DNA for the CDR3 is TGCGCCAGCAGCCCCCCGGGACTAGCGGATCTAAACAATGAGCAGTTCTTC. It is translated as CASSPPGLADLNNEQFF.

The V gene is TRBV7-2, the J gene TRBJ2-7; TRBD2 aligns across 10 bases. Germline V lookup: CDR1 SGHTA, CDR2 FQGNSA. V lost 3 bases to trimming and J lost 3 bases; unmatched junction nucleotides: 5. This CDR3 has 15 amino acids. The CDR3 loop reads CASSFQGTSDYEQYF. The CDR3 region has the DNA TGTGCCAGCAGCTTTCAAGGGACTAGCGACTACGAGCAGTACTTC.